This is a list of T cell receptor beta chains from one sample in a study of shared clonotypes between healthy human individuals. The data were produced by immunoSEQ multiplex PCR, yet TCRdb's version contains in-frame clones alone and is incomplete. The sample has about 2 million clones, 95% seen once; the top ten hold 0.1% to 0.15%. The sequenced sample consisted of naive CD4+ T cells sorted from blood. The origin of the receptors is a man aged 18 to 35 in good health. Each CDR3 is given with its conserved first and last residue. D genes are given only for firm matches. Expanded clones are given a class, and other clones once, few, many or no size at all.

v_call: TRBV15; clone_size: -; j_call: TRBJ1-6; d_call: -; cdr3_nt: TGTGCCACCAGCTGGGAGTATAATTCACCCCTCCACTTT; cdr3_aa: CATSWEYNSPLHF
v_call: TRBV4-1; clone_size: -; j_call: TRBJ2-7; d_call: TRBD2; cdr3_nt: TGCGCCAGCAGCCTCTTCCCCGGACTAGCGAAGGCATCCTACGAGCAGTACTTC; cdr3_aa: CASSLFPGLAKASYEQYF
v_call: TRBV18; clone_size: -; j_call: TRBJ1-6; d_call: TRBD1; cdr3_nt: TGTGCCAGCTCACCGATTAGAGGGGGCGTTTCACCCCTCCACTTT; cdr3_aa: CASSPIRGGVSPLHF
v_call: TRBV5-1; clone_size: -; j_call: TRBJ2-3; d_call: TRBD2; cdr3_nt: TGCGCCAGCAGCTTGGGCAGACTAGCGGGAGTGGGAACAGATACGCAGTATTTT; cdr3_aa: CASSLGRLAGVGTDTQYF
v_call: TRBV6-5; clone_size: -; j_call: TRBJ2-1; d_call: TRBD1; cdr3_nt: TGTGCCAGCAGTTACACCGGGACAGGGGGCTACAATGAGCAGTTCTTC; cdr3_aa: CASSYTGTGGYNEQFF
v_call: TRBV29-1; clone_size: -; j_call: TRBJ2-2; d_call: -; cdr3_nt: TGCAGCGTTGCACCCGGGGGAATCACCGGGGAGCTGTTTTTT; cdr3_aa: CSVAPGGITGELFF
v_call: TRBV30; clone_size: -; j_call: TRBJ2-1; d_call: -; cdr3_nt: TGTGCCTGGAGTGTACAAGGGGGGTCTGAGCAGTTCTTC; cdr3_aa: CAWSVQGGSEQFF
v_call: TRBV30; clone_size: -; j_call: TRBJ2-3; d_call: -; cdr3_nt: TGTGCCTGGAGGTTCTGGTTCGCAGATACGCAGTATTTT; cdr3_aa: CAWRFWFADTQYF
v_call: TRBV5-1; clone_size: -; j_call: TRBJ1-3; d_call: -; cdr3_nt: TGCGCCAGCAGCGCATCCGGGACGGGAGTTGGAAACACCATATATTTT; cdr3_aa: CASSASGTGVGNTIYF
v_call: TRBV28; clone_size: -; j_call: TRBJ2-7; d_call: TRBD2; cdr3_nt: TGTGCCAGCAGTTTTGGTTCTAGCGGGGGCCCACTTTCCTACGAGCAGTACTTC; cdr3_aa: CASSFGSSGGPLSYEQYF
v_call: TRBV7-2; clone_size: -; j_call: TRBJ2-3; d_call: -; cdr3_nt: TGTGCCAGCAGCTTTGACGGGAATCTCGCAGATACGCAGTATTTT; cdr3_aa: CASSFDGNLADTQYF
v_call: TRBV6-5; clone_size: -; j_call: TRBJ2-5; d_call: -; cdr3_nt: TGTGCCAGCAGTCAAACCATGGAGACCCAGTACTTC; cdr3_aa: CASSQTMETQYF
v_call: TRBV18; clone_size: -; j_call: TRBJ2-1; d_call: -; cdr3_nt: TGTGCCAGCTCACCGGTGGTGAGGGTATACAATGAGCAGTTCTTC; cdr3_aa: CASSPVVRVYNEQFF
v_call: TRBV14; clone_size: -; j_call: TRBJ2-7; d_call: -; cdr3_nt: TGTGCCAGCAGCCAAGATCTCTACGAGCAGTACTTC; cdr3_aa: CASSQDLYEQYF
v_call: TRBV5-1; clone_size: -; j_call: TRBJ2-7; d_call: TRBD1; cdr3_nt: TGCGCCAGCAGCACAGGGGGCACGACCTACGAGCAGTACTTC; cdr3_aa: CASSTGGTTYEQYF
v_call: TRBV4-1; clone_size: -; j_call: TRBJ2-7; d_call: TRBD2; cdr3_nt: TGCGCCAGCGGGAGGGGTAATTACGAGCAGTACTTC; cdr3_aa: CASGRGNYEQYF
v_call: TRBV4-1; clone_size: -; j_call: TRBJ2-1; d_call: TRBD2; cdr3_nt: TGCGCCAGCAGCCTGACTAGCGGGAGTGACTACAATGAGCAGTTCTTC; cdr3_aa: CASSLTSGSDYNEQFF
v_call: TRBV2; clone_size: -; j_call: TRBJ2-6; d_call: -; cdr3_nt: TGTGCCAGCAGTTGGGACGACTGGGCTGGGGCCAACGTCCTGACTTTC; cdr3_aa: CASSWDDWAGANVLTF
v_call: TRBV2; clone_size: -; j_call: TRBJ1-6; d_call: TRBD1; cdr3_nt: TGTGCCAGCCGCGGGACAGATAATAACAATTCACCCCTCCACTTT; cdr3_aa: CASRGTDNNNSPLHF
v_call: TRBV10-1; clone_size: few; j_call: TRBJ2-3; d_call: -; cdr3_nt: TGCGCCAGCAGTGAGGTCGGAGATACGCAGTATTTT; cdr3_aa: CASSEVGDTQYF
v_call: TRBV5-4; clone_size: -; j_call: TRBJ2-7; d_call: TRBD1; cdr3_nt: TGTGCCAGCACCTTAAAACAGGGGGCCGGTAGTCGGCAGTACTTC; cdr3_aa: CASTLKQGAGSRQYF
v_call: TRBV5-1; clone_size: -; j_call: TRBJ2-1; d_call: TRBD2; cdr3_nt: TGCGCCAGCAGCTTTTCTAGCGGCAACGATGAGCAGTTCTTC; cdr3_aa: CASSFSSGNDEQFF
v_call: TRBV6-6; clone_size: -; j_call: TRBJ1-4; d_call: TRBD1; cdr3_nt: TGTGCCAGCACCCTACAGGGGGATATTGAAAAACTGTTTTTT; cdr3_aa: CASTLQGDIEKLFF
v_call: TRBV12-5; clone_size: -; j_call: TRBJ1-1; d_call: -; cdr3_nt: TGTGCTAGTGGTTTGGCAAGGAGTGAAGCTTTCTTT; cdr3_aa: CASGLARSEAFF
v_call: TRBV18; clone_size: -; j_call: TRBJ1-3; d_call: -; cdr3_nt: TGTGCCAGCTCACCAGACCCCCTCAAAAACACCATATATTTT; cdr3_aa: CASSPDPLKNTIYF
v_call: TRBV5-1; clone_size: -; j_call: TRBJ1-6; d_call: -; cdr3_nt: TGCGCCAGCACCCCGGGGAATCCCGGGTCACCCCTCCACTTT; cdr3_aa: CASTPGNPGSPLHF
v_call: TRBV2; clone_size: -; j_call: TRBJ1-5; d_call: -; cdr3_nt: TGTGCCACCCAGGCCGGGGGCAAGAATCAGCCCCAGCATTTT; cdr3_aa: CATQAGGKNQPQHF
v_call: TRBV6-1; clone_size: -; j_call: TRBJ2-7; d_call: -; cdr3_nt: TGTGCCAGCAGTGCAGGGGGGCCTTCCTACGAGCAGTACTTC; cdr3_aa: CASSAGGPSYEQYF
v_call: TRBV2; clone_size: -; j_call: TRBJ2-3; d_call: -; cdr3_nt: TGTGCCAGCAGTCAACAGGCCTCCGGGGCAGATACGCAGTATTTT; cdr3_aa: CASSQQASGADTQYF
v_call: TRBV28; clone_size: -; j_call: TRBJ1-4; d_call: -; cdr3_nt: TGTGCCAGCAGACCTGACAGTAATGAAAAACTGTTTTTT; cdr3_aa: CASRPDSNEKLFF
v_call: TRBV27; clone_size: -; j_call: TRBJ2-5; d_call: -; cdr3_nt: TGTGCCAGCAGTTCCCTGGACTCCGGTCGAGGAGAGACCCAGTACTTC; cdr3_aa: CASSSLDSGRGETQYF
v_call: TRBV6-1; clone_size: -; j_call: TRBJ1-2; d_call: -; cdr3_nt: TGTGCCAGCAGTGGGATCGGGGGTGGGTTTAACTATGGCTACACCTTC; cdr3_aa: CASSGIGGGFNYGYTF
v_call: TRBV5-4; clone_size: -; j_call: TRBJ2-7; d_call: TRBD2; cdr3_nt: TGTGCCAGCAGCTTGTGGGCTAGCGGGAGTTCCTCCTACGAGCAGTACTTC; cdr3_aa: CASSLWASGSSSYEQYF
v_call: TRBV28; clone_size: -; j_call: TRBJ2-3; d_call: -; cdr3_nt: TGTGCCAGCAGTGAACAGCTCTCACAGTATTTT; cdr3_aa: CASSEQLSQYF
v_call: TRBV19; clone_size: -; j_call: TRBJ2-2; d_call: -; cdr3_nt: TGTGCCAGTTCCACCCAGACACCTGCGAACACCGGGGAGCTGTTTTTT; cdr3_aa: CASSTQTPANTGELFF
v_call: TRBV30; clone_size: -; j_call: TRBJ2-1; d_call: -; cdr3_nt: TGTGCCTGGTCACCGGGCTACAATGAGCAGTTCTTC; cdr3_aa: CAWSPGYNEQFF
v_call: TRBV6-5; clone_size: -; j_call: TRBJ2-6; d_call: TRBD1; cdr3_nt: TGTGCCAGCGCTACAGGGGACGCTGGGGCCAACGTCCTGACTTTC; cdr3_aa: CASATGDAGANVLTF
v_call: TRBV2; clone_size: -; j_call: TRBJ2-5; d_call: TRBD2; cdr3_nt: TGTGCCAGCATGGGTAGCGGGGGGGCTCAGTACTTC; cdr3_aa: CASMGSGGAQYF
v_call: TRBV5-1; clone_size: -; j_call: TRBJ2-5; d_call: TRBD1; cdr3_nt: TGCGCCAGCAGCTTCTCGGGACAGGAAGAGACCCAGTACTTC; cdr3_aa: CASSFSGQEETQYF
v_call: TRBV6-5; clone_size: few; j_call: TRBJ1-6; d_call: TRBD1; cdr3_nt: TGTGCCAGCAGTTCCACAGGGGGGGCACCCCTCCACTTT; cdr3_aa: CASSSTGGAPLHF
v_call: TRBV2; clone_size: -; j_call: TRBJ2-1; d_call: -; cdr3_nt: TGTGCCAGCAGGGACTTTCTCTCCTACAATGAGCAGTTCTTC; cdr3_aa: CASRDFLSYNEQFF
v_call: TRBV7-2; clone_size: -; j_call: TRBJ1-3; d_call: -; cdr3_nt: TGTGCCAGCAGTTGGGGGCCCGGCTCTGGAAACACCATATATTTT; cdr3_aa: CASSWGPGSGNTIYF
v_call: TRBV18; clone_size: -; j_call: TRBJ2-5; d_call: TRBD1; cdr3_nt: TGTGCCAGCTCACGCTCACAGGGGTTCCGAGAGACCCAGTACTTC; cdr3_aa: CASSRSQGFRETQYF
v_call: TRBV28; clone_size: -; j_call: TRBJ2-1; d_call: TRBD1; cdr3_nt: TGTGCCAGCAAGACAGGGGGGAGTGAGCAGTTCTTC; cdr3_aa: CASKTGGSEQFF
v_call: TRBV10-3; clone_size: once; j_call: TRBJ2-3; d_call: -; cdr3_nt: TGTGCCATCAGTCATTGGGGGAACGCAGATACGCAGTATTTT; cdr3_aa: CAISHWGNADTQYF
v_call: TRBV18; clone_size: -; j_call: TRBJ1-1; d_call: TRBD1; cdr3_nt: TGTGCCAGCTCACCGCCTGCAGGGGGCAGCCCTGAAGCTTTCTTT; cdr3_aa: CASSPPAGGSPEAFF
v_call: TRBV5-8; clone_size: -; j_call: TRBJ1-2; d_call: -; cdr3_nt: TGTGCCAGCAGCTTGGACAGGTCCCATGGCTACACCTTC; cdr3_aa: CASSLDRSHGYTF
v_call: TRBV10-3; clone_size: -; j_call: TRBJ2-3; d_call: TRBD2; cdr3_nt: TGTGCCATCAGACTAGCGGGAGGGGATACGCAGTATTTT; cdr3_aa: CAIRLAGGDTQYF
v_call: TRBV29-1; clone_size: -; j_call: TRBJ2-1; d_call: -; cdr3_nt: TGCAGCGTTGGGACCGGGACTCAGTACAATGAGCAGTTCTTC; cdr3_aa: CSVGTGTQYNEQFF
v_call: TRBV6-1; clone_size: many; j_call: TRBJ2-7; d_call: -; cdr3_nt: TGTGCCAGCAGTGATGCGTTGAGGAGGGCGGTAGCGTTGGAGTACTTC; cdr3_aa: CASSDALRRAVALEYF
v_call: TRBV5-4; clone_size: -; j_call: TRBJ2-5; d_call: -; cdr3_nt: TGTGCCAGCAGCTACCAGACAGGGAGGCAAGAAACCCAGTACTTC; cdr3_aa: CASSYQTGRQETQYF
v_call: TRBV11-2; clone_size: -; j_call: TRBJ1-4; d_call: -; cdr3_nt: TGTGCCAGCAGCCCCTCCCAGGGGCGATATGAAAAACTGTTTTTT; cdr3_aa: CASSPSQGRYEKLFF
v_call: TRBV19; clone_size: -; j_call: TRBJ2-5; d_call: TRBD1; cdr3_nt: TGTGCCAGTAGTGTCGGGACAGGGGGCGGAGAGACCCAGTACTTC; cdr3_aa: CASSVGTGGGETQYF
v_call: TRBV19; clone_size: -; j_call: TRBJ2-7; d_call: TRBD2; cdr3_nt: TGTGCCAGTCGAGCGGGGTCTGACTACGAGCAGTACTTC; cdr3_aa: CASRAGSDYEQYF